The clone carrying this T cell receptor (beta chain) has a count of ten or more. The antigen remains undetermined. This sample stems from a study of regulatory T cells in long-lasting Graves disease. Overall study findings and caveats: Having only a small sample size may have limited accuracy. Newly diagnosed Graves' patients had higher TCR diversity than persistent ones. With persistent disease, TRBV28, TRBJ1-2 and TRBJ2-5 were the favored segments.

Time point indicated: persistent/refractory GD, antithyroid drugs over 5 years with positive TRAb. Following extraction of RNA from PBMCs, that RNA was used to make the TCR library. This CDR3 region has 13 residues. Trimming stripped 7 bases from V and 3 bases from J, with 13 bases between. The authors built TCR beta libraries using iRepertoire HTBI primers and Arm-PCR of CDR3 regions. One entry per CDR3 protein, called by TCRdb with MiXCR from the multiplex PCR reads. Here the sample spans hundreds of thousands of distinct CDR3 sequences, about 20% being singletons. The sequence was collected from a female donor with Graves disease. The J gene is TRBJ2-7, the V gene TRBV12-3 or TRBV12-4; D remains unclear. Sequenced material: peripheral blood mononuclear cells (PBMCs), taken when the disease was refractory, from a patient treated with antithyroid drugs. Here the CDR3 reads CASIGPGNYEQYF. The CDR3 DNA follows: TGTGCCAGCATCGGACCTGGGAACTACGAGCAGTACTTC.